This entry features one T cell receptor (beta chain) sequence. Other DNA sequences of this sample code for an identical CDR3. At the deep level, the assay was run. Investigators spread the genomic DNA of each subset evenly over several immunoSEQ plates. The repertoire was sequenced with immunoSEQ multiplex PCR; TCRdb's copy has only in-frame clones and lacks some. Among 450,000 to 500,000 clones listed, roughly 80% were seen once. The data originate from a study of shared clonotypes between healthy human individuals. The study enrolled healthy HIV-negative adults without recent acute infections or vaccinations as donors. The V gene's germline CDR1 is SGHRS and CDR2 YFSETQ. This CDR3 is 13 amino acids long. V dropped 0 bases and J dropped 10 bases, with 11 bases sitting between them.

Sequences were obtained from PBMCs. This TCR came from a woman in her thirties or forties in good health. Some clones in this sample may be carry-over from other donors' samples. This rearrangement joins TRBV5-1 to TRBJ2-1; TRBD2 is a possible D gene (5 bases). CDR3 amino acids: CASSLGAGGEQFF. CDR3 in DNA: TGCGCCAGCAGCTTGGGTGCTGGAGGCGAGCAGTTCTTC.